One and the same sample provided the 29 T cell receptor beta chains below, sequenced in a study of T cell repertoires in ileal Crohn's disease. Sequencing was performed with immunoSEQ multiplex PCR; in TCRdb, only in-frame clones are kept and a portion is missing. The sample contains under 20,000 clones, approximately 87% of which appear only once. Material: ileal tissue. The origin of the receptors is an adult with Crohn's disease.

This chain links TRBV4-3 with TRBJ2-3; 9 bases are a match to TRBD2. CDR3 length equals 20 residues. CDR1 LGHNA and CDR2 YSLEER come from the germline V gene. V was pared by 0 bases and J by 0 bases, with 13 bases of the junction left unmatched. CDR3 DNA: TGCGCCAGCAGCCAAGAGATTGGCCTAGCGGGGCTTACTAGCACAGATACGCAGTATTTT. It encodes CASSQEIGLAGLTSTDTQYF.

DNA for the CDR3: TGTGCCAGCAGCACCCAGGACAGGAGCCAAGAGACCCAGTACTTC. Amino acids: CASSTQDRSQETQYF. This chain links TRBV9 with TRBJ2-5; 7 bases align to TRBD1. The CDR3 sequence is 15 residues long. Germline V gene sequence: CDR1 SGDLS, CDR2 YYNGEE. The V segment lost 4 bases and the J segment 1 base; nucleotides outside the gene matches: 7. Together with reference TRBV9 and TRBJ2-5, the CDR3 gives the full variable domain: DSGVTQTPKHLITATGQRVTLRCSPRSGDLSVYWYQQSLDQGLQFLIQYYNGEERAKGNILERFSAQQFPDLHSELNLSSLELGDSALYFCASSTQDRSQETQYFGPGTRLLVL.

The sample holds one count of this clone. V gene TRBV29-1 combines with J gene TRBJ2-7; D remains ambiguous. The CDR3 contains 12 residues. Germline V gene sequence: CDR1 SQVTM, CDR2 ANQGSEA. The V end lost 4 bases, the J end lost 0 bases, and 7 bases lay between the germline ends. The CDR3 nucleotides read TGCAGCGTTGCGGAGCACTCCTACGAGCAGTACTTC. Translation: CSVAEHSYEQYF.

The chain combines TRBV10-2 with TRBJ2-3, with D maybe TRBD2 (7 bases). CDR3 length equals 16 residues. CDR1 is WSHSY and CDR2 is SAAADI in the germline V gene. V was trimmed by 3 bases and J by 2 bases, leaving 15 bases between them. CDR3 in DNA: TGCGCCAGCAGTGAAGGCGGGGGCATTGACACAGATACGCAGTATTTT. Translated: CASSEGGGIDTDTQYF.

The chain employs TRBV29-1 and TRBJ2-2; 11 bases line up with TRBD2. The CDR3 runs 13 residues. The germline CDR1 and CDR2 sequences are SQVTM and ANQGSEA. V gave up 4 bases and J gave up 9 bases; unmatched junction bases: 4. The CDR3 here is CSVVGLAGRELFF. The CDR3 region has the DNA TGCAGCGTTGTTGGACTAGCGGGCCGGGAGCTGTTTTTT.

V is TRBV6-1 and J is TRBJ2-7; possibly TRBD2 for D (5 bases). Trimming removed 8 bases from V and 9 bases from J, with 14 bases in between. Per germline, CDR1 MNHNS and CDR2 SASEGT. CDR3 length equals 11 residues. CDR3 in DNA: TGTGCCAGCCAATCGAGGGCCCGGCAGTACTTC. It specifies CASQSRARQYF.

The chain carries TRBV4-3 and TRBJ1-1; TRBD1 agrees at 7 bases. This CDR3 contains 15 residues. Germline CDR1 is LGHNA and CDR2 is YSLEER. V dropped 4 bases and J dropped 1; count of bases not matched to a gene: 6. Here the CDR3 DNA reads TGCGCCAGCAGCCGAGCGGACAGGCCGAACACTGAAGCTTTCTTT. It yields the protein CASSRADRPNTEAFF.

The rearrangement uses TRBV18 and TRBJ1-1; tentative D call: TRBD1 (5 bases). Germline-derived CDR1 and CDR2 are KGHSH and LQKENI. The V end lost 1 base, the J end lost 1 base, and 7 bases lay between the germline ends. The CDR3 is 14 amino acids. In nucleotides, the CDR3 is TGTGCCAGCTCACCACTGACAGAGAACACTGAAGCTTTCTTT. Its protein product is CASSPLTENTEAFF.

This rearrangement joins TRBV9 to TRBJ2-2; maybe TRBD2 (6 bases). Germline values: CDR1 SGDLS, CDR2 YYNGEE. The V end was cut by 2 bases, the J end by 6 bases, with 14 bases between. This CDR3 contains 15 residues. The CDR3 region has the DNA TGTGCCAGCAGCGTGAGCCCTGGAGGGTCCGGGGAGCTGTTTTTT. This encodes CASSVSPGGSGELFF.

The rearrangement uses TRBV19 and TRBJ1-5; D is ambiguous. The CDR3 has 14 amino acids. Germline V gene data show CDR1 as LNHDA and CDR2 as SQIVND (reference sequence). V was shortened by 5 bases and J by 0 bases, with 8 bases between the two germline ends. The CDR3 nucleotides read TGTGCCAGTAGTGCAAGAGATAGCAATCAGCCCCAGCATTTT. Protein sequence: CASSARDSNQPQHF.

The chain carries TRBV7-9 and TRBJ2-5; 8 bases map to TRBD1. From germline, CDR1 is SEHNR and CDR2 FQNEAQ (reference sequence). J lost 2 bases, V lost 5 bases, and 7 bases had no gene match. The CDR3 runs to 15 residues. CDR3 nucleotide sequence: TGTGCCAGCAGCCGGACAGGGAGGATGCAAGAGACCCAGTACTTC. This translates into CASSRTGRMQETQYF. Based on the CDR3 plus reference TRBV7-9 and TRBJ2-5, the full variable domain is DTGVSQNPRHKITKRGQNVTFRCDPISEHNRLYWYRQTLGQGPEFLTYFQNEAQLEKSRLLSDRFSAERPKGSFSTLEIQRTEQGDSAMYLCASSRTGRMQETQYFGPGTRLLVL.

A single count supports this clone. The V gene is TRBV21-1, the J gene TRBJ2-2; TRBD2, the table's D call, was not compared with the DNA. TRBV21-1 is annotated as a pseudogene. The CDR3 is made up of 15 amino acids. The CDR3, as DNA: TGTGCCAGCAGGCAGACCCCTCGGGGGGCCGGGGAGCTGTTTTTT. This encodes CASRQTPRGAGELFF.

CDR3 sequence (DNA): TGTGCCAGCAGTGAAGCTCAGACGTTTCGACAGAGGAATCAGCCCCAGCATTTT. Translating it yields CASSEAQTFRQRNQPQHF. The chain combines TRBV6-1 with TRBJ1-5; tentatively, D is TRBD1 (5 bases). The V end was cut by 0 bases, the J end by 4 bases, with 19 bases between. CDR1 MNHNS and CDR2 SASEGT come from the germline V gene. The CDR3 has 18 amino acids.

The chain uses TRBV7-2 and TRBJ2-7, with 7 bases aligning to TRBD1. Germline lookup yields CDR1 SGHTA and CDR2 FQGNSA. CDR3 size: 15 residues. J gave up 2 bases and V 0 bases, and 4 bases lay outside the gene matches. The CDR3 region is CASSLAPQGAYEQYF. Here the CDR3 DNA reads TGTGCCAGCAGCTTAGCTCCGCAGGGGGCCTACGAGCAGTACTTC.

This sequence joins TRBV12-5 and TRBJ2-3; 8 bases agree with TRBD2. Trimming at V came to 3 bases and at J to 0 bases, leaving 5 bases not matched to a gene. The CDR3 has 16 amino acids. CDR1 is LGHNT and CDR2 is FRNRAP in the germline V gene. The CDR3 DNA reads as TGTGCTAGTGGTTTCACTAGCGGACTTAGCACAGATACGCAGTATTTT. Amino acids: CASGFTSGLSTDTQYF.

The chain combines TRBV6-6 with TRBJ1-1; 10 positions agree with TRBD1. The germline CDR1 and CDR2 sequences are MNHNY and SVGAGI (reference sequence). V was clipped by 5 bases and J by 4 bases; unmatched bases: 4. The CDR3 loop spans 14 amino acids. The CDR3 DNA is TGTGCCAGCAGTCAGAGGACAGGGGGCACTGAAGCTTTCTTT. Amino acids: CASSQRTGGTEAFF.

This CDR3 is CASSERTGTNYGYTF. In nucleotides, the CDR3 is TGTGCCAGCAGTGAAAGGACAGGTACTAACTATGGCTACACCTTC. V and J are TRBV2 and TRBJ1-2; 7 nucleotides agree with TRBD1. This CDR3 comprises 15 residues. CDR1 is SNHLY and CDR2 is FYNNEI in the germline V gene. V was pared by 2 bases and J by 0 bases, with 3 bases of the junction left unmatched. Full variable domain (rest looked up from reference TRBV2 and TRBJ1-2): EPEVTQTPSHQVTQMGQEVILRCVPISNHLYFYWYRQILGQKVEFLVSFYNNEISEKSEIFDDQFSVERPDGSNFTLKIRSTKLEDSAMYFCASSERTGTNYGYTFGSGTRLTVV.

This rearrangement joins TRBV2 to TRBJ1-1; the match to TRBD1 covers 7 bases. J lost 5 bases, V lost 7 bases, and 10 bases had no gene match. This CDR3 spans 14 amino acids. The germline V gene has CDR1 SNHLY and CDR2 FYNNEI. This chain's CDR3 is CASTTGAGTTEAFF. The CDR3 DNA reads as TGTGCCAGCACAACAGGGGCCGGCACAACTGAAGCTTTCTTT.

V and J are TRBV7-8 and TRBJ2-3, with a weak D call TRBD2 (6 bases). Per the germline V gene, CDR1 is SGHVS and CDR2 is FQNEAQ. This CDR3 has 14 amino acids. V was pared by 5 bases and J by 4 bases, with 13 bases between. CDR3 loop: CASSVRGFADTQYF. CDR3 DNA sequence: TGTGCCAGCAGCGTACGGGGGTTTGCAGATACGCAGTATTTT. The full variable domain, with the rest looked up from reference TRBV7-8 and TRBJ2-3, is GAGVSQSPRYKVAKRGQDVALRCDPISGHVSLFWYQQALGQGPEFLTYFQNEAQLDKSGLPSDRFFAERPEGSVSTLKIQRTQQEDSAVYLCASSVRGFADTQYFGPGTRLTVL.

V gene TRBV11-2 combines with J gene TRBJ2-3, with D perhaps matching TRBD2 (7 bases). Between the trimmed V and J ends, which lost 2 bases and 4 bases, there was a span of 10 bases. The germline CDR1 and CDR2 sequences are SGHAT and FQNNGV. This CDR3 region has 14 residues. The CDR3, as DNA: TGTGCCAGCAGCTTATCGGGGGGCTCAGATACGCAGTATTTT. As protein: CASSLSGGSDTQYF.

Only one count was recorded for this clone. V usage is TRBV7-2 and J usage is TRBJ2-7; 7 nucleotides match TRBD1. The J segment lost 5 bases and the V segment lost 2 bases, leaving 6 bases of the junction unmatched. The CDR3 is 14 residues long. Germline V CDR1 and CDR2: SGHTA, FQGNSA. DNA of the CDR3: TGTGCCAGCAGCTTAATACAGGGGAGAAACGAGCAGTACTTC. Amino acid sequence: CASSLIQGRNEQYF.

The genes are TRBV19 and TRBJ2-7; maybe TRBD1 (6 bases). The CDR3 covers 15 residues. Germline assignment: CDR1 LNHDA and CDR2 SQIVND (reference sequence). The V end lost 1 base, the J end lost 5 bases, and 15 bases lay between the germline ends. CDR3 sequence (DNA): TGTGCCAGTAGTATAGGGACAGCCTCCGCCCACGAGCAGTACTTC. Translated, it gives CASSIGTASAHEQYF.

V and J are TRBV5-1 and TRBJ1-3; possibly TRBD1 for D (6 bases). Germline-derived CDR1 and CDR2 are SGHRS and YFSETQ. Trimming cost V 4 bases and J 9 bases, with 17 bases left between them. The CDR3 is 14 amino acids. The DNA of the CDR3 is TGCGCCAGCAGCCCCGGGACAACCATCACCACCATATATTTT. As protein: CASSPGTTITTIYF.

The chain has TRBV4-2 and TRBJ1-1; 8 bases are a match to TRBD1. The CDR3 has 16 amino acids. Germline CDR1 reads LGHNA; CDR2 reads YNFKEQ. Germline trimming cut 4 bases from V and 1 base from J; bases unmatched to any gene: 8. CDR3: CASSPPRGPSNTEAFF. CDR3 DNA: TGTGCCAGCAGCCCCCCCAGGGGGCCGTCGAACACTGAAGCTTTCTTT.

This chain connects TRBV7-3 to TRBJ2-1, with 7 bases identical to TRBD1. V lost 2 bases, J lost 0 bases, and 1 base stayed unmatched. Looked up from germline, CDR1 is SGHTA and CDR2 is FQGTGA. The CDR3 covers 15 residues. In nucleotides, the CDR3 is TGTGCCAGCAGCTTATCAGGGGGCTCCTACAATGAGCAGTTCTTC. Amino acid sequence: CASSLSGGSYNEQFF.

This chain connects TRBV12-5 to TRBJ1-1; 8 bases are shared with TRBD1. The ends lost 1 base at V and 1 base at J; junction bases unmatched: 2. Germline V gene data show CDR1 as LGHNT and CDR2 as FRNRAP. The CDR3 is 15 residues long. The CDR3 loop is CASGLGDRRNTEAFF. The CDR3 DNA follows: TGTGCTAGTGGTTTGGGGGACAGGCGGAACACTGAAGCTTTCTTT.

The V call is TRBV11-2, the J call TRBJ1-1; no firm D call. The germline CDR1 and CDR2 sequences are SGHAT and FQNNGV. CDR3 length equals 16 residues. The germline V and J ends were trimmed by 5 bases and 5 bases, with 21 bases remaining between them. This chain's CDR3 is CASSTQEWREETEAFF. In nucleotides, the CDR3 is TGTGCCAGCAGCACCCAGGAGTGGCGGGAGGAGACTGAAGCTTTCTTT.

The rearrangement uses TRBV9 and TRBJ1-2; 7 bases line up with TRBD1. V lost 2 bases and J lost 2; bases outside the gene matches: 12. CDR1 is SGDLS, CDR2 YYNGEE, per germline. This CDR3 comprises 17 residues. CDR3 in amino acids: CASSVFRRGDKNYGYTF. The CDR3 nucleotides are TGTGCCAGCAGCGTCTTCCGCAGGGGGGACAAGAACTATGGCTACACCTTC.

The genes are TRBV6-5 and TRBJ1-5; no clear D gene. CDR3 length: 16 residues. Germline V lookup: CDR1 MNHEY, CDR2 SVGAGI. The V gene lost 2 bases and the J gene lost 0 bases, with 11 bases spanning the gap. The CDR3 region is CASSYHPTGSNQPQHF. CDR3 bases: TGTGCCAGCAGTTACCATCCAACGGGTAGCAATCAGCCCCAGCATTTT.